The following is a T cell receptor (beta chain) sequence with its context. Its specificity is not known. This sample was included in a study of OX40 agonist ivuxolimab in advanced cancers. Whole-study context: Patients' therapy was ivuxolimab, an antibody that acts as an agonist of OX40 (CD134). The dose-escalation cohort had hepatocellular carcinoma, melanoma, renal cell or head and neck cancer. Of mixed ages from about 20 to 80 and averaging around 60 years, the group was roughly 85% male.

The CDR3 has 16 amino acids. Per the germline V gene, CDR1 is MNHNY and CDR2 is SVGAGI (reference sequence). V lost 0 bases, J lost 5 bases, and 16 bases lay in between. Measured with immunoSEQ multiplex PCR; TCRdb has only the in-frame clones, and not every one. The sample holds approximately 45,000 clones; around 94% are singletons and the top ten take more than 9.5%. Regarding the study as a whole: Some of the lowest clonal expansion was seen in partial responders at 0.1-3.0 mg/kg.

This TCR was recovered from an adult with an advanced solid tumor such as melanoma, head and neck, liver or kidney cancer. The rearrangement links TRBV6-6 to TRBJ1-1; D may be TRBD1 (6 bases). The material sequenced was CD4+ or CD8+ T cells sorted from blood, taken in a trial of the OX40 agonist ivuxolimab. CDR3 sequence reads: CASSYSGRGSWTEAFF. CDR3 DNA: TGTGCCAGCAGTTACTCTGGCAGGGGATCATGGACTGAAGCTTTCTTT.